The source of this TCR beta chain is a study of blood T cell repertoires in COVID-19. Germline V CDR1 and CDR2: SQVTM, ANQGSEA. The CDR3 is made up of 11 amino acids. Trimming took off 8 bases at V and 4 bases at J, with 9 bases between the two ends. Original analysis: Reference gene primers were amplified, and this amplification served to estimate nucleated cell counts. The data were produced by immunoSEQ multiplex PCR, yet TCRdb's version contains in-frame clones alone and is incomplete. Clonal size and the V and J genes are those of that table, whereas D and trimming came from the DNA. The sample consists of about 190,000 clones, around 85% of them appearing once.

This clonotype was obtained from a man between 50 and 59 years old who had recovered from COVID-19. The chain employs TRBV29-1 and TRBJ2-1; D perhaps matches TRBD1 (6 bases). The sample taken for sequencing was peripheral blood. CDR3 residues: CSSGEYNEQFF. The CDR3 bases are TGCAGCTCAGGGGAATACAATGAGCAGTTCTTC.